One sample yielded the 19 T cell receptor beta chains listed below, sequenced in a study of T cell clonality in common variable immunodeficiency. Broader study findings: In common variable immunodeficiency, TCR beta chains reportedly carried fewer deletions and N-nucleotide insertions.

The method was immunoSEQ multiplex PCR; TCRdb's version includes in-frame clones alone and lacks a portion of them. This sample carries roughly 42,000 clones, none of them present only once. Which antigens these TCRs recognize remains unknown. Material for sequencing was peripheral blood mononuclear cells. The source of these receptors is a human donor with common variable immunodeficiency.

This clone was counted at least ten times. The read ends 3 residues before the CDR3 terminus; that terminus is restored from the germline J gene. The V and J genes are TRBV29-1 and TRBJ2-2; D is possibly TRBD1 or TRBD2 (5 bases each). The V end was cut by 5 bases, the J end by 0 bases, with 10 bases between. Germline V CDR1 and CDR2: SQVTM, ANQGSEA. The CDR3 extends over 14 amino acids. The CDR3: CSVLRGANTGELFF. The part of the CDR3 DNA that was read is TGCAGCGTTCTGAGGGGCGCGAACACCGGGGAG.

Of note for this clone: The read terminates 3 residues before the CDR3 end, so the remaining end is supplied by the germline J gene. The rearrangement uses TRBV19 and TRBJ1-5; TRBD1 matches at 7 bases. The CDR3 is 15 amino acids. With 3 bases clipped from V and 2 bases from J, the junction kept 4 bases outside the gene matches. Germline CDR1 and CDR2: LNHDA and SQIVND (reference sequence). The CDR3 loop is CASSMSGQGNQPQHF. Partial CDR3 DNA: TGTGCCAGTAGTATGTCAGGACAGGGCAATCAGCCC.

This clone occurred many times. Read data end 3 residues before the CDR3 end; the end is taken from the germline J gene. The chain employs TRBV18 and TRBJ2-3, with 12 bases identical to TRBD1. Germline values: CDR1 KGHSH, CDR2 LQKENI. J gave up 3 bases and V 4 bases, and 5 bases lay outside the gene matches. This CDR3 spans 16 amino acids. The sequenced part of the CDR3 DNA is TGTGCCAGCTCACTTCCGGGACAGGGGGCAACAGATACG. It encodes CASSLPGQGATDT. The whole CDR3 protein is CASSLPGQGATDTQYF.

This clone was picked up a small number of times. The CDR3 is cut off 3 residues early in the read; its end comes from the germline J gene. The rearrangement uses TRBV18 and TRBJ2-7; tentatively, D is TRBD1 or TRBD2 (5 bases each). Germline loops: CDR1 KGHSH, CDR2 LQKENI. Trimming shortened V by 0 bases and J by 4 bases, and 7 bases separated the two germline ends. This CDR3 contains 13 residues. The CDR3 bases that were read are TGTGCCAGCTCACCACCAGGGGAGTACGAG. This encodes CASSPPGEYE. The whole CDR3 sequence reads CASSPPGEYEQYF.

This clone was seen more than once but under ten times. The read terminates 3 residues ahead of where the CDR3 ends, so the germline J gene completes it. The chain uses TRBV7-2 and TRBJ1-5; D uncertain. This CDR3 has 14 residues. Germline lookup yields CDR1 SGHTA and CDR2 FQGNSA. Trimming took 1 base from V and 3 from J, leaving 7 bases between them. The sequenced part of the CDR3 DNA is TGTGCCAGCAGCTTAGGCAGGAACAATCAGCCC. This codes for CASSLGRNNQP. The CDR3 in full is CASSLGRNNQPQHF.

This clone was detected only a few times. Coverage ceases 3 residues before the CDR3 finishes, and the germline J gene fills in the end. J is TRBJ1-2 and V is TRBV18, with TRBD1 identical over 7 bases. From germline, CDR1 is KGHSH and CDR2 LQKENI. After removal of 6 bases from V and 7 bases from J, the junction contained 11 bases not matched to a gene. The length of the CDR3 is 14 residues. The sequenced part of the CDR3 DNA is TGTGCCAGCTCCCCAGGACAGGCAAACCTTGGC. This translates into CASSPGQANLG. The full-length CDR3 reads as CASSPGQANLGYTF.

On this clone itself: Coverage ceases 3 residues before the CDR3 finishes, and the germline J gene fills in the end. The chain recombines TRBV6-2 or TRBV6-3 with TRBJ2-5, with 10 bases fitting TRBD1. J lost 5 bases, V lost 5 bases, and 8 bases had no gene match. Germline V lookup: CDR1 MNHEY, CDR2 SVGEGT. This CDR3 has 15 amino acids. Here the CDR3 reads CASSKPGQGYETQYF. CDR3 bases read: TGTGCCAGCAGTAAGCCGGGACAGGGGTACGAGACC.

This clone was observed a handful of times. From the germline J gene comes the end of the CDR3, since the read stops 3 residues before it. The rearrangement links TRBV5-1 to TRBJ2-5, with D hard to call. V dropped 0 bases and J dropped 2 bases, with 8 bases sitting between them. Germline CDR1 and CDR2: SGHRS and YFSETQ. The CDR3 covers 14 residues. The part of the CDR3 DNA that was read is TGCGCCAGCAGCTTGGAGCCGAGACAAGAGACC. This translates into CASSLEPRQET. From start to end, the CDR3 is CASSLEPRQETQYF.

This clone was detected many times. Read coverage stops 3 residues before the CDR3 terminus; the germline J gene supplies the remainder. The V and J genes are TRBV20-1 and TRBJ2-5; 9 bases agree with TRBD2. With 3 bases clipped from V and 1 base from J, the junction kept 6 bases outside the gene matches. CDR3 length: 15 amino acids. Germline V gene sequence: CDR1 DFQATT, CDR2 SNEGSKA (reference sequence). The part of the CDR3 DNA that was read is TGCAGTGCTAGGTCGAGCGGGGGGTTCCAAGAGACC. Its protein product is CSARSSGGFQET. The full CDR3 sequence reads CSARSSGGFQETQYF.

With regard to this clone: Coverage ceases 3 residues before the CDR3 finishes, and the germline J gene fills in the end. This chain links TRBV19 with TRBJ2-7, with no clear D. The CDR3 runs 14 residues. V was cut by 0 bases and J by 0 bases, with 6 bases left in between. The germline V gene encodes CDR1 LNHDA and CDR2 SQIVND (reference sequence). The CDR3 reads CASSIEYSSYEQYF. CDR3 DNA (partial): TGTGCCAGTAGTATAGAATATAGCTCCTACGAG.

This clone was detected only a few times. Read coverage stops 3 residues before the CDR3 terminus; the germline J gene supplies the remainder. The gene calls are TRBV7-9 and TRBJ2-3; no reliable D call. Germline V CDR1 and CDR2: SEHNR, FQNEAQ (reference sequence). The CDR3 has 14 residues. Trimming pared 3 bases from V and 0 bases from J, leaving 7 bases between. CDR3 sequence reads: CASSLSTSTDTQYF. CDR3 DNA, as far as it was read: TGTGCCAGCAGCTTGTCTACGAGCACAGATACG.

As for this clone: The observed sequence ends 3 residues before the CDR3 terminus, with the missing tail filled in from the germline J gene. This chain uses TRBV19 with TRBJ1-3; perhaps TRBD1 as D (6 bases). CDR3 length: 14 residues. Germline CDR1 and CDR2: LNHDA and SQIVND (reference sequence). Trimming shortened V by 6 bases and J by 5 bases, and 14 bases separated the two germline ends. CDR3 protein: CASSRRTERNTIYF. Incomplete CDR3 DNA: TGTGCCAGTAGCCGTCGGACAGAACGAAACACC. Combining the CDR3 with reference TRBV19 and TRBJ1-3 gives the whole variable domain DGGITQSPKYLFRKEGQNVTLSCEQNLNHDAMYWYRQDPGQGLRLIYYSQIVNDFQKGDIAEGYSVSREKKESFPLTVTSAQKNPTAFYLCASSRRTERNTIYFGEGSWLTVV.

In regard to this clone: The missing CDR3 end, 3 residues past where the read stops, is filled in from the germline J gene. The V gene is TRBV19, the J gene TRBJ1-5; D gene uncertain. CDR3 length equals 13 residues. Germline loops: CDR1 LNHDA, CDR2 SQIVND (reference sequence). V dropped 9 bases and J dropped 2 bases, with 11 bases sitting between them. CDR3: CASTFPGNQPQHF. CDR3 DNA, as far as it was read: TGTGCCAGCACCTTTCCGGGCAATCAGCCC.

This clone showed up many times. This chain's CDR3 is CASSSTAGSYEQYF. The sequenced CDR3 bases are TGCGCCAGCAGCTCGACAGCTGGATCCTACGAG. The chain links TRBV5-1 to TRBJ2-7; TRBD1 is a possible D gene (5 bases). The read ends 3 residues shy of where the CDR3 ends; the end is completed using the germline J gene. This CDR3 region has 14 residues. CDR1 SGHRS and CDR2 YFSETQ come from the germline V gene. The V end was cut by 3 bases, the J end by 1 base, with 11 bases between.

This clone appeared many times. The read finishes 3 residues shy of the CDR3 end, and the germline J gene is used to complete it. The chain links TRBV7-9 to TRBJ1-1; 9 bases match TRBD1. V gave up 6 bases and J gave up 4 bases; unmatched junction bases: 9. Germline CDR1 is SEHNR and CDR2 is FQNEAQ (reference sequence). This CDR3 is built from 15 residues. The CDR3 sequence is CASSFPGQGSTEAFF. The DNA read from the CDR3 is TGTGCCAGCAGTTTCCCGGGACAGGGCTCCACTGAA.

Ten or more counts support this clone. The read stops 3 residues short of the end of the CDR3; the missing end is completed from the germline J gene. This chain joins TRBV19 and TRBJ1-2, with D possibly TRBD1 on 6 matching bases. Germline CDR1 LNHDA, CDR2 SQIVND (reference sequence). The length of the CDR3 is 13 residues. V lost 3 bases to trimming and J lost 7 bases, with 12 bases between them. CDR3 DNA (partial): TGTGCCAGTAGTATGCAGGGGCGGTTTGGC. This translates into CASSMQGRFG. The entire CDR3 sequence reads CASSMQGRFGYTF. Full variable domain (missing parts from reference TRBV19 and TRBJ1-2): DGGITQSPKYLFRKEGQNVTLSCEQNLNHDAMYWYRQDPGQGLRLIYYSQIVNDFQKGDIAEGYSVSREKKESFPLTVTSAQKNPTAFYLCASSMQGRFGYTFGSGTRLTVV.

CDR3: CASQGSGYSYEQYF. The sequenced part of the CDR3 DNA is TGTGCCAGCCAGGGTAGCGGGTACTCCTACGAG. The rearrangement links TRBV6-2 or TRBV6-3 to TRBJ2-7; 7 positions match TRBD2. The sequence runs out 3 residues before the end of the CDR3; the remainder is reconstructed from the germline J gene. Germline V gene data show CDR1 as MNHEY and CDR2 as SVGEGT. Trimming removed 8 bases from V and 0 bases from J; junction bases left unmatched: 7. The CDR3 sequence is 14 residues long.

This clone appeared many times. The sequenced fragment ends 3 residues before the CDR3 boundary, so the rest is inferred from the germline J gene. The chain links TRBV7-9 to TRBJ1-1, with D possibly matching TRBD1 (5 bases). This CDR3 has 12 amino acids. Trimming stripped 5 bases from V and 7 bases from J, with 11 bases between. CDR1 and CDR2 from the germline V gene are SEHNR and FQNEAQ (reference sequence). CDR3 amino acids: CASSLEGNEAFF. The DNA read from the CDR3 is TGTGCCAGCAGCCTCGAGGGGAATGAA.

Concerning this clone: Coverage ceases 3 residues before the CDR3 finishes, and the germline J gene fills in the end. The chain couples TRBV19 to TRBJ2-7; 7 bases are a match to TRBD1. Trimming took 5 bases from V and 2 from J; bases not matched to a gene: 12. Germline CDR1 LNHDA, CDR2 SQIVND (reference sequence). The CDR3 extends over 16 amino acids. The CDR3 bases that were read are TGTGCCAGTAGTGATACAAGGACAGGATCGCCCTACGAG. Residues: CASSDTRTGSPYE. The entire CDR3 is CASSDTRTGSPYEQYF.